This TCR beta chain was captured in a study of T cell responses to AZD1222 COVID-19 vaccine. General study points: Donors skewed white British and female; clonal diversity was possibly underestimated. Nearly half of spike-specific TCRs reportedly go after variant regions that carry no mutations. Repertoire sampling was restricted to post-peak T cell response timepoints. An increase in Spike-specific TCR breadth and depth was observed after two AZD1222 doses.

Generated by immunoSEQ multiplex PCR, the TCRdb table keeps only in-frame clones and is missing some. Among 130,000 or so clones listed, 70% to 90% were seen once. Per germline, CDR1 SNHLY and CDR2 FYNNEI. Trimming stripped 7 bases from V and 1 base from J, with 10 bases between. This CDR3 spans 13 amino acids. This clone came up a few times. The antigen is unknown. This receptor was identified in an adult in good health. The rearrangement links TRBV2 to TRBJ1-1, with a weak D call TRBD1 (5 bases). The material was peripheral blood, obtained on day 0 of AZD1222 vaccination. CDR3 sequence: CASIGHRNTEAFF. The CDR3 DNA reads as TGTGCCAGCATCGGACACCGGAACACTGAAGCTTTCTTT. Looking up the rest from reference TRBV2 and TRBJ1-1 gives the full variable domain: EPEVTQTPSHQVTQMGQEVILRCVPISNHLYFYWYRQILGQKVEFLVSFYNNEISEKSEIFDDQFSVERPDGSNFTLKIRSTKLEDSAMYFCASIGHRNTEAFFGQGTRLTVV.